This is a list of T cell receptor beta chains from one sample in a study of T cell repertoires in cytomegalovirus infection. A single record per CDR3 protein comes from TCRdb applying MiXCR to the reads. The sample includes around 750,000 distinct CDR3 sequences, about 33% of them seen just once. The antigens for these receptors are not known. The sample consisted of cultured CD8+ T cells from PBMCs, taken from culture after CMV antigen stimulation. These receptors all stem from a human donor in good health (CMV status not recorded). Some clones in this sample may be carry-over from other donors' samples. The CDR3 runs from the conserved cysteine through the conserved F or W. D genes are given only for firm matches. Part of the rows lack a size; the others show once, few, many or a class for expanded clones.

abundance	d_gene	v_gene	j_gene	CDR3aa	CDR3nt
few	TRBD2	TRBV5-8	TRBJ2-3	CASSLEGLARIADTQYF	TGTGCCAGCAGCTTAGAGGGACTAGCGAGGATCGCAGATACGCAGTATTTT
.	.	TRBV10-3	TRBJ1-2	CAISDEGLDGYTF	TGTGCCATCAGTGATGAGGGTCTCGATGGCTACACCTTC
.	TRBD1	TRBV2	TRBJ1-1	CASSEALQGALTEAFF	TGTGCCAGCAGTGAAGCGCTTCAGGGGGCCTTAACTGAAGCTTTCTTT
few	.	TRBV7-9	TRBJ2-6	CASSLNGVLTF	TGTGCCAGCAGCTTAAACGGGGTCTTGACTTTC
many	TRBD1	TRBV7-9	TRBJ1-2	CASSAEDRGLDGYTF	TGTGCCAGCAGCGCAGAGGACAGGGGGCTTGACGGCTACACCTTC
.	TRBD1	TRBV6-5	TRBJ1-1	CASSQGQGATTEAFF	TGTGCCAGCAGTCAGGGACAGGGGGCAACCACTGAAGCTTTCTTT
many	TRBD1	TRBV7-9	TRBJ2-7	CASSPRQGAYEQYF	TGTGCCAGCAGCCCCCGACAGGGGGCCTACGAGCAGTACTTC
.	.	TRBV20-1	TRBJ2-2	CSASGSGELFF	TGCAGTGCTAGCGGGTCCGGGGAGCTGTTTTTT
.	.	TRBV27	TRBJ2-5	CASSFNMGRETQYF	TGTGCCAGCAGTTTCAATATGGGGAGGGAGACCCAGTACTTC
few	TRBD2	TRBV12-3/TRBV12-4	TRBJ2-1	CASSSGTSVYNEQFF	TGTGCCAGCAGCTCCGGGACTAGCGTTTACAATGAGCAGTTCTTC
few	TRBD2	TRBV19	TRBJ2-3	CASTMGLPYTDTQYF	TGTGCCAGTACCATGGGACTACCTTACACAGATACGCAGTATTTT
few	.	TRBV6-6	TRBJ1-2	CASSYSPDGYTF	TGTGCCAGCAGTTACTCCCCTGATGGCTACACCTTC
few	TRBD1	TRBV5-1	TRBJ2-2	CASDTGDTGELFF	TGCGCCAGCGATACAGGGGATACCGGGGAGCTGTTTTTT
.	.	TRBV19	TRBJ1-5	CASSIEVSANQPQHF	TGTGCCAGTAGTATAGAGGTATCAGCCAATCAGCCCCAGCATTTT
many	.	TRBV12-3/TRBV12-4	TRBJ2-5	CASSLWAGQETQYF	TGTGCCAGCAGTTTATGGGCAGGGCAAGAGACCCAGTACTTC
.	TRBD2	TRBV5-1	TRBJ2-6	CASSLGVVDSWEGTGANVLTF	TGCGCCAGCAGCTTGGGGGTCGTTGACAGTTGGGAGGGGACTGGGGCCAACGTCCTGACTTTC
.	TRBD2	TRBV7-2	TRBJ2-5	CASSLGLAGDETQYF	TGTGCCAGCAGCCTGGGACTAGCGGGGGACGAGACCCAGTACTTC
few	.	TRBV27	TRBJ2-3	CASSLSRWRGTDTQYF	TGTGCCAGCAGTTTAAGCAGGTGGCGGGGCACAGATACGCAGTATTTT
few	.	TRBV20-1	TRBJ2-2	CSARGGWHPGELFF	TGCAGTGCTAGAGGAGGGTGGCACCCCGGGGAGCTGTTTTTT
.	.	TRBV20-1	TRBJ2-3	CSARDPNGDLPRDTQYF	TGCAGTGCTAGAGATCCAAACGGGGACCTACCGAGGGATACGCAGTATTTT
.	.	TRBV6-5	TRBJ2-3	CASRGAGRGDTQYF	TGTGCCAGCAGAGGGGCAGGGCGAGGAGATACGCAGTATTTT
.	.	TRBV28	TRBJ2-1	CASSLSRGYEQFF	TGTGCCAGCAGTTTATCCAGGGGCTATGAGCAGTTCTTC
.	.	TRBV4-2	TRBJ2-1	CASSQYPEGSYNEQFF	TGTGCCAGCAGCCAATACCCCGAGGGATCCTACAATGAGCAGTTCTTC
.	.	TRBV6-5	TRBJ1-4	CASSYKRDEKLFF	TGTGCCAGCAGTTACAAAAGGGATGAAAAACTGTTTTTT
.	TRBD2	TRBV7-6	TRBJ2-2	CASILAGDPTGELFF	TGTGCCAGCATACTAGCGGGGGATCCAACCGGGGAGCTGTTTTTT
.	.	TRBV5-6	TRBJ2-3	CASSLARTVRVEADTQYF	TGTGCCAGCAGCTTGGCCAGAACAGTGAGGGTTGAGGCAGATACGCAGTATTTT
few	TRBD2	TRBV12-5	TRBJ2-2	CASGLYSGGNTGELFF	TGTGCTAGTGGTTTGTATAGCGGGGGAAACACCGGGGAGCTGTTTTTT
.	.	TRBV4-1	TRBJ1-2	CASSQPPGQQVYGYTF	TGCGCCAGCAGCCAACCTCCCGGACAACAGGTCTATGGCTACACCTTC
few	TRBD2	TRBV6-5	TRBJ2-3	CASSYSSLSGGDTQYF	TGTGCCAGCAGTTACTCGAGTTTAAGCGGGGGGGATACGCAGTATTTT
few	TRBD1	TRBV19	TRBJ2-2	CASSTRGRVGELFF	TGTGCCAGTAGTACAAGGGGGCGCGTCGGGGAGCTGTTTTTT
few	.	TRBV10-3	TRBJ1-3	CAISESRDSGNTIYF	TGTGCCATCAGTGAGTCACGGGACTCTGGAAACACCATATATTTT
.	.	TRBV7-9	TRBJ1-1	CASSLLRGMNTEAFF	TGTGCCAGCAGCTTATTGAGGGGCATGAACACTGAAGCTTTCTTT